The T cell receptor beta chain described here comes from a study of T cell repertoires in cytomegalovirus infection. Study-wide results and limits: Across the ex vivo response, the dominant clonotypes were HLA-C-restricted CMV-specific TCR beta clonotypes.

MiXCR, applied by TCRdb to the reads, yields one record per CDR3 protein. Found here are approximately 500,000 distinct CDR3 sequences, approximately 16% of them singletons; the top ten hold about 24%. Germline assignment: CDR1 SGHVS and CDR2 FQNEAQ. The length of the CDR3 is 18 residues. J lost 0 bases, V lost 5 bases, and 11 bases had no gene match. This clonotype was detected ten times or more. The antigen remains unidentified. The receptor was derived from a human donor in good health (CMV status not recorded). Some clones in this sample may be carry-over from other donors' samples. What was sequenced was CD8+ T cells from PBMCs. The chain combines TRBV7-8 with TRBJ2-3; 10 nucleotides line up with TRBD2. CDR3 amino acids: CASSLPSGSRTSTDTQYF. Written as DNA, the CDR3 is TGTGCCAGCAGCCTCCCTAGCGGGAGTCGAACTAGCACAGATACGCAGTATTTT.